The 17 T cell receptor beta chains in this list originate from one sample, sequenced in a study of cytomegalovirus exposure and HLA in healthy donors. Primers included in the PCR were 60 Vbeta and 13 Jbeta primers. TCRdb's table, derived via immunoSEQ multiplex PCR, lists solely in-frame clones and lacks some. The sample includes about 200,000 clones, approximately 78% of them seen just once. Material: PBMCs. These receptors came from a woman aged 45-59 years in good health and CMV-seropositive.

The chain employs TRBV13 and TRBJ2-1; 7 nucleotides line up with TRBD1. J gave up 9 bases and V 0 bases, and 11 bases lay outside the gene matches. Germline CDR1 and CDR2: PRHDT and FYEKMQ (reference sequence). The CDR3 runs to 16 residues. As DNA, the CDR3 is TGTGCCAGCAGCTTAGGCCGGACAGGCATTTGGGTTGAGCAGTTCTTC. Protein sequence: CASSLGRTGIWVEQFF.

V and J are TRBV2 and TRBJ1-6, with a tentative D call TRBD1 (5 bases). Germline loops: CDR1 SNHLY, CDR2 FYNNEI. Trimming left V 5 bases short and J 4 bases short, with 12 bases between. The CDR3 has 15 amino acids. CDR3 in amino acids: CASSSRAPYNSPLHF. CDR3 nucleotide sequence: TGTGCCAGCAGTAGCAGGGCCCCTTATAATTCACCCCTCCACTTT.

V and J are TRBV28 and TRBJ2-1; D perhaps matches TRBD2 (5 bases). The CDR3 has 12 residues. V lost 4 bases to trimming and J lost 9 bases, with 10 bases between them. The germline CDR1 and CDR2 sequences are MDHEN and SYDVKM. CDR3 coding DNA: TGTGCCAGCAGTTCCCTTCGGGGTGAGCAGTTCTTC. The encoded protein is CASSSLRGEQFF.

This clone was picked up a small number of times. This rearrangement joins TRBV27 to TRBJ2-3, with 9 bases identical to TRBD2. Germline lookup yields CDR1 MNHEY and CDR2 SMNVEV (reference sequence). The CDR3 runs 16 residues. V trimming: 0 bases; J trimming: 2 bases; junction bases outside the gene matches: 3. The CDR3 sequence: CASSLSLAGATDTQYF. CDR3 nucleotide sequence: TGTGCCAGCAGTTTATCTTTAGCGGGGGCCACAGATACGCAGTATTTT.

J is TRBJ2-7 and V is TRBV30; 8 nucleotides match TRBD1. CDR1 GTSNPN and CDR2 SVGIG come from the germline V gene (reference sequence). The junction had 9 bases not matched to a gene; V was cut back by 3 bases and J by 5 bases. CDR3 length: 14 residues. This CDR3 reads CAWRMGAGGDEQYF. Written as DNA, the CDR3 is TGTGCCTGGAGGATGGGGGCAGGGGGCGACGAGCAGTACTTC.

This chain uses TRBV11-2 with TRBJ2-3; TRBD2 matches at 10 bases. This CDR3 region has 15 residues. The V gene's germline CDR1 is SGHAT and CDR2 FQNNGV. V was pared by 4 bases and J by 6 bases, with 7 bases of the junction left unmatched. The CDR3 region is CASSYSGGAFDTQYF. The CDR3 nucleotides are TGTGCCAGCAGCTACAGCGGGGGGGCCTTCGATACGCAGTATTTT.

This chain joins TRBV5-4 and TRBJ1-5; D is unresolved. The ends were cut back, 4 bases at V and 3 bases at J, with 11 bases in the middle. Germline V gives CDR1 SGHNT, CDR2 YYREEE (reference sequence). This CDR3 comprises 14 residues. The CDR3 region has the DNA TGTGCCAGCAGCCTTCCCGGGGTCAATCAGCCCCAGCATTTT. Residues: CASSLPGVNQPQHF.

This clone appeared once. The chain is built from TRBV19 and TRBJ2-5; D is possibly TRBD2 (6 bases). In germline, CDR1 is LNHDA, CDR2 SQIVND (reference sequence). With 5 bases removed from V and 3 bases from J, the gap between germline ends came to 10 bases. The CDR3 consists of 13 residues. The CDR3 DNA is TGTGCCAGTAGTCCACTAGCAGAAGAGACCCAGTACTTC. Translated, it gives CASSPLAEETQYF.

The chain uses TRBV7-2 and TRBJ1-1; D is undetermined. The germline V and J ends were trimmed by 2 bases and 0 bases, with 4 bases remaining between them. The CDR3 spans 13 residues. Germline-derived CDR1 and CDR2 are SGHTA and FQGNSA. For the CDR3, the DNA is TGTGCCAGCAGCTTATCCTTGAACACTGAAGCTTTCTTT. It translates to CASSLSLNTEAFF.

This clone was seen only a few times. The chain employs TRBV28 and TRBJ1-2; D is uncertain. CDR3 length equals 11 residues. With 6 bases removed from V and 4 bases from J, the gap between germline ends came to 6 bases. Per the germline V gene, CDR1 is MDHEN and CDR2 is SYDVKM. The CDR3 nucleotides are TGTGCCAGCAGGGCCCCCTATGGCTACACCTTC. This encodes CASRAPYGYTF.

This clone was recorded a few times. This CDR3 is CASSRGGANTEAFF. CDR3 nucleotide sequence: TGTGCCAGCAGTAGAGGGGGCGCGAACACTGAAGCTTTCTTT. The V gene is TRBV7-9, the J gene TRBJ1-1; 7 nucleotides match TRBD1. This CDR3 has 14 amino acids. Germline V gene sequence: CDR1 SEHNR, CDR2 FQNEAQ (reference sequence). After removal of 6 bases from V and 1 base from J, the junction contained 5 bases not matched to a gene.

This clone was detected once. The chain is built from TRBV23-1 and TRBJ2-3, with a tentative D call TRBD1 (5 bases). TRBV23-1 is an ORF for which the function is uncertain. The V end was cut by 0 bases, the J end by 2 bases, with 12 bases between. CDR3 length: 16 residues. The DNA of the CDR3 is TGCGCCAGCAGTCAATCGCGACAGATTTACACAGATACGCAGTATTTT. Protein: CASSQSRQIYTDTQYF.

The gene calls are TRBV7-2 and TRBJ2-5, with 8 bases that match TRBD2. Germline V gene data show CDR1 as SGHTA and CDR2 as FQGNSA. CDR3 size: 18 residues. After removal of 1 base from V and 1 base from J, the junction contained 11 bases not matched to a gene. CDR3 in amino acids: CASSLELRGTRIQETQYF. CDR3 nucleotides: TGTGCCAGCAGCTTAGAGTTACGCGGGACTAGGATCCAAGAGACCCAGTACTTC.

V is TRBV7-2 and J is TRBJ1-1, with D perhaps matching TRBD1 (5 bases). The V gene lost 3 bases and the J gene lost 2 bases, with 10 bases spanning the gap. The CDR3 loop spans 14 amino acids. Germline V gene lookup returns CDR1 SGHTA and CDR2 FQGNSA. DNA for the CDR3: TGTGCCAGCAGCTTCGGGGGAACAAACACTGAAGCTTTCTTT. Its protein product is CASSFGGTNTEAFF.

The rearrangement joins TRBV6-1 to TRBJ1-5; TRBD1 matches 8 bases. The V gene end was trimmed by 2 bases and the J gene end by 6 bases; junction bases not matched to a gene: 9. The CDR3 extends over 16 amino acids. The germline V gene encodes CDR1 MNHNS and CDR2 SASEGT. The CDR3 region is CASSEQGQGAFQPQHF. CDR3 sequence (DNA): TGTGCCAGCAGTGAACAAGGGCAGGGGGCTTTTCAGCCCCAGCATTTT.

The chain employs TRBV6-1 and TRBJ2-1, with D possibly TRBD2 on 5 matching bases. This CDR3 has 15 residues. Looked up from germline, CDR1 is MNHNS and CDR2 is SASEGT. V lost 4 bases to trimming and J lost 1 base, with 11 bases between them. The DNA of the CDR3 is TGTGCCAGCAGTGGTCATAGCGAGTCCTACAATGAGCAGTTCTTC. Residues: CASSGHSESYNEQFF.

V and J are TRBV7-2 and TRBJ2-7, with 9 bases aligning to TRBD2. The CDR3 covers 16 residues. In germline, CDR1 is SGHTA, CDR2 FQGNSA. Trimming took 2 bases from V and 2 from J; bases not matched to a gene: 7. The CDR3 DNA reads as TGTGCCAGCAGCTTATCAGGGGCTAGCGGGGCCTACGAGCAGTACTTC. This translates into CASSLSGASGAYEQYF.